The 2 T cell receptor beta chains reported below all come from one sample, sequenced in a study of blood T cell repertoires in COVID-19. The repertoire was sequenced with immunoSEQ multiplex PCR; TCRdb's copy has only in-frame clones and lacks some. The sample consists of around 28,000 clones, 87% of them appearing once. The sample was peripheral blood. Receptor source: a human donor in a cohort sampled during active COVID-19.

The chain uses TRBV5-1 and TRBJ2-5; the D gene is possibly TRBD1 (6 bases). The germline CDR1 and CDR2 sequences are SGHRS and YFSETQ. V was trimmed by 2 bases and J by 5 bases, leaving 13 bases between them. The CDR3 is made up of 14 amino acids. The CDR3 sequence is CASSFGSGVETQYF. In DNA form, the CDR3 reads TGCGCCAGCAGCTTTGGTTCAGGGGTTGAGACCCAGTACTTC.

V gene TRBV18 combines with J gene TRBJ2-3, with TRBD2 matching 14 bases. The CDR3 has 17 residues. CDR1 is KGHSH, CDR2 LQKENI, per germline. Unmatched junction bases numbered 6, after V lost 1 base and J lost 6 bases. CDR3 bases: TGTGCCAGCTCACCACTCGGGACTAGCGGGAGTGGGGATACGCAGTATTTT. The encoded protein is CASSPLGTSGSGDTQYF.